This TCR beta chain is drawn from a study of T cells after somatic rescue of genetic block. Germline loops: CDR1 SGHNT, CDR2 YENEEA. The CDR3 is made up of 14 amino acids. The V end lost 3 bases, the J end lost 2 bases, and 9 bases lay between the germline ends. TCRdb's copy holds only in-frame clones and misses some; the assay was immunoSEQ multiplex PCR. The sample comprises tens of thousands of clones, more than 80% of which are singletons, and around 1.6% rests with the top ten. Sample: peripheral blood mononuclear cells (PBMCs). The TCR comes from a woman between 18 and 29 years old. This chain joins TRBV11-3 and TRBJ2-3, with D maybe TRBD2 (5 bases). CDR3 bases: TGTGCCAGCAGCTTTGGAGGCAACACAGATACGCAGTATTTT. Its translation is CASSFGGNTDTQYF.